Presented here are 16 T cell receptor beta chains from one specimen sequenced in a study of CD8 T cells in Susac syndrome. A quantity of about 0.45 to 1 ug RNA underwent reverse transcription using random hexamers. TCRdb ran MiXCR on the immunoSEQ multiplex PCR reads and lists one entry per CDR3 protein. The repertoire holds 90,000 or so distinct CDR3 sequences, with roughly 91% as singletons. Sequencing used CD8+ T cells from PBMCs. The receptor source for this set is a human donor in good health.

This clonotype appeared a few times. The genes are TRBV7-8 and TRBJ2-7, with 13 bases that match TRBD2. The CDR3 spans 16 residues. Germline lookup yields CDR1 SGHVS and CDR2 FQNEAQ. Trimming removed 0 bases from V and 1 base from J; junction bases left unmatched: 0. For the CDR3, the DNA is TGTGCCAGCAGCTTAGCGACTAGCGGGGGGTCCTACGAGCAGTACTTC. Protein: CASSLATSGGSYEQYF.

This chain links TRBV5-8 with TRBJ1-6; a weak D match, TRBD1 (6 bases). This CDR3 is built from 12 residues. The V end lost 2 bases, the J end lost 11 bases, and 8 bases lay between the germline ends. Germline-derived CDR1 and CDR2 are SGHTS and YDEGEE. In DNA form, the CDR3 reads TGTGCCAGCAGCTTTGGGGGGCCACCCCTCCACTTT. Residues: CASSFGGPPLHF.

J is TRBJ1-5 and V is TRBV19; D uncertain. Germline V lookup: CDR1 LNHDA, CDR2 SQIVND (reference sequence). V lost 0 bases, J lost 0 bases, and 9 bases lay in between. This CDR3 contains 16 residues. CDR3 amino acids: CASSIDEGYSNQPQHF. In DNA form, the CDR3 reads TGTGCCAGTAGTATAGACGAGGGATATAGCAATCAGCCCCAGCATTTT.

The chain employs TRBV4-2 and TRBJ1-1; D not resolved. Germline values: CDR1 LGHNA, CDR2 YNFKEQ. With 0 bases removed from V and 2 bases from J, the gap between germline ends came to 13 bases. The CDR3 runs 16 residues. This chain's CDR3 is CASSQDITATNTEAFF. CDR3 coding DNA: TGTGCCAGCAGCCAAGATATCACAGCCACTAACACTGAAGCTTTCTTT.

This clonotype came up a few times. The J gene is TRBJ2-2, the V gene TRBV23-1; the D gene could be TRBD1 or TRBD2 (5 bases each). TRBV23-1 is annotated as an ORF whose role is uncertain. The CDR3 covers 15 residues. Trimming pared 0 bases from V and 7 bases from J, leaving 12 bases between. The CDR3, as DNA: TGCGCCAGCAGTCAATCAGAGGGGAGAATCGGGGAGCTGTTTTTT. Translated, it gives CASSQSEGRIGELFF.

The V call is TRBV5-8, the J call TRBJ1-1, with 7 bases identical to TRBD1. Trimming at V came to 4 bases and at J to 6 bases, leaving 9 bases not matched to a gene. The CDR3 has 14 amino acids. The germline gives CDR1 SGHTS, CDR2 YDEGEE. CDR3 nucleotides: TGTGCCAGCAGCGGATCGACAGGGTATGCTGAAGCTTTCTTT. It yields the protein CASSGSTGYAEAFF.

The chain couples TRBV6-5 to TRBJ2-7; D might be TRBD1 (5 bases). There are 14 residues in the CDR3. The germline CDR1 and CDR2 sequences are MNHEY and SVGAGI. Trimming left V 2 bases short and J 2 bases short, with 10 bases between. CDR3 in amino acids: CASSYAARAYEQYF. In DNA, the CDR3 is TGTGCCAGCAGTTACGCGGCCAGGGCCTACGAGCAGTACTTC.

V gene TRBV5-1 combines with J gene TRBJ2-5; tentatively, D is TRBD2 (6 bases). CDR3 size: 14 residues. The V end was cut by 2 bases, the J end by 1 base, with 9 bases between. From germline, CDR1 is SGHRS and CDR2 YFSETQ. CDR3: CASSFGGVQETQYF. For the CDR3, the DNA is TGCGCCAGCAGCTTTGGCGGGGTCCAAGAGACCCAGTACTTC.

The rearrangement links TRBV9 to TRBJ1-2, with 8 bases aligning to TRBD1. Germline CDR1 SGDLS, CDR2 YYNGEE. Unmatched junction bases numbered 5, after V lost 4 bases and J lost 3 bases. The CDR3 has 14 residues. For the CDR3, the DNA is TGTGCCAGCAGCATCGGGACAGGAGACTATGGCTACACCTTC. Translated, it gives CASSIGTGDYGYTF.

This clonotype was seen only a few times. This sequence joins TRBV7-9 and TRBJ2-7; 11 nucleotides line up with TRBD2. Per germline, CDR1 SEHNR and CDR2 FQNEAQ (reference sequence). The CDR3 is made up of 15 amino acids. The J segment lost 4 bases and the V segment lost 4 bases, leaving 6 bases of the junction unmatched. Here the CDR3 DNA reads TGTGCCAGCAGCTCCACGACTAGCGGGATTTACGAGCAGTACTTC. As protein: CASSSTTSGIYEQYF.

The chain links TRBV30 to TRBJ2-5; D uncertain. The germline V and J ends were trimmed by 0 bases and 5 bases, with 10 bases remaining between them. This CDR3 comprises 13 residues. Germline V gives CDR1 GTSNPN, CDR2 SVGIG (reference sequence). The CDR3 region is CAWSVLLGETQYF. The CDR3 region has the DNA TGTGCCTGGAGTGTATTGCTAGGGGAGACCCAGTACTTC.

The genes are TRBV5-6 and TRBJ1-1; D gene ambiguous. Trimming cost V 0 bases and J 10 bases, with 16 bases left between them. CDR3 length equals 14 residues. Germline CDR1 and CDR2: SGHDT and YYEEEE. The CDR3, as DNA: TGTGCCAGCAGCTTGGGTTGGGCCGCCCGGGCAGCTTTCTTT. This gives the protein CASSLGWAARAAFF.

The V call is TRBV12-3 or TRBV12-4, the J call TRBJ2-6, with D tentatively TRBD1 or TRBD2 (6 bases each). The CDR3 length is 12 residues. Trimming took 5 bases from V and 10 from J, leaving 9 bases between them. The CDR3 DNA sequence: TGTGCCAGCAGTCTAGGGGGGAACGTCCTGACTTTC. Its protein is CASSLGGNVLTF.

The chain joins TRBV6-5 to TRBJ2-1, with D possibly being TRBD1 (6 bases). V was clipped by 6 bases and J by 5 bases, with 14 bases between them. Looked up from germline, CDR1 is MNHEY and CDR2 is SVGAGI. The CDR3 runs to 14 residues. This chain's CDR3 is CASSTGQSNNEQFF. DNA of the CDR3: TGTGCCAGCAGCACAGGACAGTCCAACAATGAGCAGTTCTTC.

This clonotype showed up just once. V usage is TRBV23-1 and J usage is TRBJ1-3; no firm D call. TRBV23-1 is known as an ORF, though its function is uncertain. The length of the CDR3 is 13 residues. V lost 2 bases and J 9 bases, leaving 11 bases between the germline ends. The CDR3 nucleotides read TGCGCCAGCAGTCAACTCCGGAGAGTCACCATATATTTT. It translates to CASSQLRRVTIYF.

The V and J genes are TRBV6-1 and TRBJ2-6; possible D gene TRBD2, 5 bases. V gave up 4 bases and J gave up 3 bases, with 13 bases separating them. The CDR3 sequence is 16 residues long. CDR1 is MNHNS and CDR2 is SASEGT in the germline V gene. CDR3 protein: CASSAPRVSGANVLTF. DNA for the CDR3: TGTGCCAGCAGTGCCCCGCGGGTAAGTGGGGCCAACGTCCTGACTTTC.